The next 2 T cell receptor beta chains were all read from a single sample in a study of CD8+CD57+ T cells in acquired aplastic anemia. All patients picked for sequencing had shown, by flow cytometry, an expansion of CD8+CD57+ cells. Genomic DNA provided the template from which TCR beta VDJ and CDR3 profiles were obtained. Using its own MiXCR run on the reads, TCRdb lists one record per CDR3 protein. The sample consists of fewer than 250,000 distinct CDR3 sequences, around 43% of them appearing once. The sample was sorted CD4+, CD8+, or CD8+CD57+ T cells (not recorded which) from PBMCs. These receptors all stem from a human donor with aplastic anemia.

Only a few counts were recorded for this clonotype. One end of the junction fails to match germline, which may point to a read error. The chain combines TRBV20-1 with TRBJ1-1; D might be TRBD1 (6 bases). The CDR3 has 15 residues. The V gene's germline CDR1 is DFQATT and CDR2 SNEGSKA (reference sequence). CDR3: CSARKGRGAAAEASF. The CDR3 bases are TGCAGTGCTAGAAAGGGTCGGGGGGCTGCAGCTGAAGCTTCCTTT.

The chain links TRBV28 to TRBJ1-1; no firm D call. Trimming removed 6 bases from V and 4 bases from J, with 15 bases in between. Germline-derived CDR1 and CDR2 are MDHEN and SYDVKM. CDR3 length: 14 residues. CDR3 DNA sequence: TGTGCCAGCAGGGGTCCCAGCTTTATCACTGAAGCTTTCTTT. This translates into CASRGPSFITEAFF.